These 18 T cell receptor beta chains originate from one sample sequenced in a study of early T cells in non-severe SARS-CoV-2 infection. MiXCR was run by TCRdb on the 5' RACE reads, yielding one entry per CDR3 protein. Here the sample spans just over 60,000 distinct CDR3 sequences, more than 9% being singletons. Sample: whole blood. All receptors come from an adult who was a healthcare worker with PCR-confirmed SARS-CoV-2 infection or an uninfected control (not recorded which).

The chain couples TRBV6-5 to TRBJ2-3; D is tentatively TRBD1 or TRBD2 (6 bases each). Between the trimmed V and J ends, which lost 2 bases and 1 base, there was a span of 10 bases. Germline V gene lookup returns CDR1 MNHEY and CDR2 SVGAGI. The CDR3 has 15 residues. CDR3 residues: CASSYVGGRTDTQYF. DNA for the CDR3: TGTGCCAGCAGTTACGTCGGGGGCCGCACAGATACGCAGTATTTT.

This clonotype was observed at least ten times. CDR3 sequence (DNA): TGTGCCACCGAGGGGCGCAACACCGGGGAGCTGTTTTTT. This translates into CATEGRNTGELFF. The chain carries TRBV27 and TRBJ2-2; TRBD1 or TRBD2 may be the D gene (5 bases each). V lost 10 bases and J 2 bases, leaving 11 bases between the germline ends. Germline CDR1 and CDR2: MNHEY and SMNVEV (reference sequence). The CDR3 runs 13 residues.

The CDR3 loop is CASRDGTSGGEAQYF. CDR3 nucleotide sequence: TGTGCCAGCAGGGACGGGACTAGCGGGGGTGAGGCCCAGTACTTC. J is TRBJ2-5 and V is TRBV6-6; TRBD2 agrees at 14 bases. V was clipped by 6 bases and J by 9 bases; unmatched bases: 9. CDR3 length equals 15 residues. CDR1 is MNHNY, CDR2 SVGAGI, per germline (reference sequence).

This clonotype was observed many times. This chain uses TRBV29-1 with TRBJ1-2, with D unresolved. Deletions cut 8 bases from V and 8 bases from J, with 15 bases between. The CDR3 contains 11 residues. Per the germline V gene, CDR1 is SQVTM and CDR2 is ANQGSEA. The chain's CDR3 is CSPEAGEGYTF. The CDR3 coding sequence is TGCAGCCCTGAGGCCGGGGAAGGCTACACCTTC.

V gene TRBV7-3 combines with J gene TRBJ2-5; a weak D match, TRBD2 (6 bases). CDR3 length: 14 residues. V was trimmed by 4 bases and J by 5 bases, leaving 14 bases between them. Germline V CDR1 and CDR2: SGHTA, FQGTGA. The CDR3 loop reads CASSSGGVGETQYF. CDR3 nucleotides: TGTGCCAGCAGCTCAGGAGGGGTAGGGGAGACCCAGTACTTC. The variable domain in full, with the rest retrieved from reference TRBV7-3 and TRBJ2-5, is GAGVSQTPSNKVTEKGKYVELRCDPISGHTALYWYRQSLGQGPEFLIYFQGTGAADDSGLPNDRFFAVRPEGSVSTLKIQRTERGDSAVYLCASSSGGVGETQYFGPGTRLLVL.

The rearrangement uses TRBV20-1 and TRBJ1-1, with D hard to call. Germline values: CDR1 DFQATT, CDR2 SNEGSKA (reference sequence). The CDR3 totals 14 residues. Deletions cut 5 bases from V and 1 base from J, with 14 bases between. The CDR3 reads CSAFGPRGNTEAFF. DNA for the CDR3: TGCAGTGCTTTCGGGCCACGGGGGAACACTGAAGCTTTCTTT.

This chain joins TRBV4-2 and TRBJ1-6; D is ambiguous. This CDR3 region has 15 residues. The V end was cut by 5 bases, the J end by 8 bases, with 16 bases between. Germline assignment: CDR1 LGHNA and CDR2 YNFKEQ. The CDR3 sequence: CASSARTDPYSPLHF. The DNA for the CDR3 is TGTGCCAGCAGCGCTCGAACAGATCCCTATTCACCCCTCCACTTT.

V usage is TRBV24-1 and J usage is TRBJ2-3, with 13 bases aligning to TRBD2. The CDR3 is made up of 15 amino acids. Germline V gene data show CDR1 as KGHDR and CDR2 as SFDVKD. The junction had 2 bases not matched to a gene; V was cut back by 4 bases and J by 5 bases. CDR3 protein: CATSEWTSGGDTQYF. The DNA for the CDR3 is TGTGCCACCAGTGAATGGACTAGCGGGGGAGATACGCAGTATTTT.

The sample holds many counts of this clonotype. The V call is TRBV30, the J call TRBJ1-5, with D unclear. This CDR3 region has 13 residues. The germline V and J ends were trimmed by 1 base and 4 bases, with 8 bases remaining between them. The germline gives CDR1 GTSNPN, CDR2 SVGIG (reference sequence). This CDR3 is CAWSARSNQPQHF. CDR3 DNA sequence: TGTGCCTGGAGTGCAAGGTCAAATCAGCCCCAGCATTTT.

The chain uses TRBV6-1 and TRBJ2-7, with 7 bases fitting TRBD2. Germline V gene lookup returns CDR1 MNHNS and CDR2 SASEGT. CDR3 length equals 13 residues. Trimming at V came to 6 bases and at J to 0 bases, leaving 2 bases not matched to a gene. Written as DNA, the CDR3 is TGTGCCAGCAGGGGAGGGAACTCCTACGAGCAGTACGTC. As protein: CASRGGNSYEQYV.

This clonotype was seen only a few times. V gene TRBV3-1 combines with J gene TRBJ2-7; 8 bases agree with TRBD1. The junction had 5 bases not matched to a gene; V was cut back by 4 bases and J by 6 bases. Germline CDR1 is LGHDT and CDR2 is YNNKEL (reference sequence). The CDR3 runs to 13 residues. The CDR3 here is CASSPTGASEQYV. The CDR3 DNA is TGTGCCAGCAGCCCGACAGGGGCCTCCGAGCAGTACGTC.

This clonotype has a count of ten or more. The chain links TRBV12-3 or TRBV12-4 to TRBJ1-1; 7 bases match TRBD1. The CDR3 has 14 amino acids. V trimming: 5 bases; J trimming: 7 bases; junction bases outside the gene matches: 10. CDR3 bases: TGTGCCAGCAGTCCAGGGGCTGACAGGGTTGAAGCTTTCTTT. It encodes CASSPGADRVEAFF.

Regarding this clonotype: Compared with germline, one end of the junction differs, possibly owing to a read error. The gene calls are TRBV7-9 and TRBJ1-1; D remains ambiguous. Germline lookup yields CDR1 SEHNR and CDR2 FQNEAQ (reference sequence). The CDR3 contains 10 residues. The CDR3 region has the DNA TGTGCCAGCAGCCCTTTAAAGGACCACTTT. This sequence encodes CASSPLKDHF.

The DNA of the CDR3 is TGTGCCAGCAGTGAGACTAGCGGGGGGGCCTTTGAGCAGTTCTTC. The encoded protein is CASSETSGGAFEQFF. The rearrangement joins TRBV6-1 to TRBJ2-1; 14 bases match TRBD2. V lost 3 bases and J lost 9; bases outside the gene matches: 4. Germline CDR1 MNHNS, CDR2 SASEGT. The CDR3 is 15 residues long.

The chain couples TRBV5-1 to TRBJ2-5; D is possibly TRBD2 (6 bases). V dropped 4 bases and J dropped 6 bases, with 13 bases sitting between them. Germline CDR1 is SGHRS and CDR2 is YFSETQ. This CDR3 is built from 13 residues. CDR3 bases: TGCGCCAGCAGCACGGGGGTCGAGAAGACCCAGTACTTC. Encoded protein: CASSTGVEKTQYF. The entire variable domain, with the rest obtained from reference TRBV5-1 and TRBJ2-5, is as follows: KAGVTQTPRYLIKTRGQQVTLSCSPISGHRSVSWYQQTPGQGLQFLFEYFSETQRNKGNFPGRFSGRQFSNSRSEMNVSTLELGDSALYLCASSTGVEKTQYFGPGTRLLVL.

V and J are TRBV2 and TRBJ1-3; 10 nucleotides align to TRBD1. CDR3 size: 15 residues. The germline V gene encodes CDR1 SNHLY and CDR2 FYNNEI. The trim removed 4 bases at V and 1 base at J, leaving 1 base unmatched. In DNA form, the CDR3 reads TGTGCCAGCAGTGGGGACAGGGGATCTGGAAACACCATATATTTT. The encoded protein is CASSGDRGSGNTIYF.

In this sample, this clonotype turned up many times. The chain recombines TRBV12-3 or TRBV12-4 with TRBJ2-7, with D possibly matching TRBD2 (5 bases). The CDR3 extends over 13 amino acids. The V end was cut by 6 bases, the J end by 2 bases, with 11 bases between. The CDR3 bases are TGTGCCAGCAGCCCAAGCGGCCCCTACGAGCAGTACGTC. The encoded protein is CASSPSGPYEQYV.

This clonotype was found many times. This sequence joins TRBV15 and TRBJ2-5; D is undetermined. The CDR3 length is 12 residues. V lost 1 base and J 5 bases, leaving 5 bases between the germline ends. Germline V CDR1 and CDR2: LNHNV, YYDKDF (reference sequence). DNA of the CDR3: TGTGCCACCAGCAGAGTTCAGGAGACCCAGTACTTC. Its protein is CATSRVQETQYF.